A selection of T cell receptor beta chains follows, all from one sample in a study of naive and memory T cell subsets. TCRdb analysed the UMI-ligation and nested PCR reads with MiXCR anew, one entry per CDR3 protein. The sample yields 100,000 or so distinct CDR3 sequences, 7% seen once. Specimen: central memory CD4+ T cells from blood. These receptors were taken from a human donor in good health. Both conserved end residues are part of each CDR3. The D gene is left open where the match is weak. Some rows have no size entry. The others give once, few or many, or a class for an expanded clone.

clone_size j_call d_call v_call cdr3_nt cdr3_aa
- TRBJ2-2 - TRBV4-3 TGCGCCAGCAGCCAAGAAATGGGGCAGCACGCGAACACCGGGGAGCTGTTTTTT CASSQEMGQHANTGELFF
many TRBJ2-7 - TRBV28 TGTGCCAGCAGTTTATCCGACAGGTCCTACGAGCAGTACTTC CASSLSDRSYEQYF
many TRBJ1-2 - TRBV12-3/TRBV12-4 TGTGCCAGCAGTTTGGTCGGATCGTCTGGCTACACCTTC CASSLVGSSGYTF
- TRBJ2-7 - TRBV18 TGTGCCAGCTCCGGCGAGGGAGACGAGCAGTACTTC CASSGEGDEQYF
many TRBJ2-3 - TRBV6-6 TGTGCCAGCAGGCGGACAGCTAGCACAGATACGCAGTATTTT CASRRTASTDTQYF
many TRBJ1-4 - TRBV11-1 TGTGCCAGCAGCTTCGCGGGTAACAATGAAAAACTGTTTTTT CASSFAGNNEKLFF
- TRBJ1-2 - TRBV7-9 TGTGCCAGCAGCTTAGACAGCCTTGATGGCTACACCTTC CASSLDSLDGYTF
many TRBJ1-6 TRBD1 TRBV20-1 TGCAGTGCTAGTCCACAGGGGGGCGGTAATTCACCCCTCCACTTT CSASPQGGGNSPLHF
- TRBJ2-7 - TRBV18 TGTGCCAGCTCGTCCGCAGGGGCCATCTACGAGCAGTACTTC CASSSAGAIYEQYF
many TRBJ2-1 - TRBV7-2 TGTGCCAGCAGCCTCAAGGTCTCGGGTGTAGATTTTCACAATGAGCAGTTCTTC CASSLKVSGVDFHNEQFF
many TRBJ2-3 - TRBV10-3 TGTGCCACCCGGGCGGAGGCCGGGGGATTTTCAGATACGCAGTATTTT CATRAEAGGFSDTQYF
many TRBJ1-5 TRBD1 TRBV28 TGTGCCAGCAGCTTGACAGGGGGCGCGGGGCCCCAGCATTTT CASSLTGGAGPQHF
few TRBJ2-3 - TRBV20-1 TGCAGTGCTGGAGGGGGTGTGACGGCAGATACGCAGTATTTT CSAGGGVTADTQYF
few TRBJ2-1 TRBD2 TRBV5-5 TGTGCCAGCAGCTTGGATCCTAGCGGGATTTATGAGCAGTTCTTC CASSLDPSGIYEQFF
many TRBJ1-5 - TRBV6-1 TGTGCCAGCAGTGACATGTCAGGGTCCAATCAGCCCCAGCATTTT CASSDMSGSNQPQHF
few TRBJ2-4 - TRBV23-1 TGCGCCAGCATTCGGGGAAGACTTCTAGCCAAAAACATTCAGTACTTC CASIRGRLLAKNIQYF
many TRBJ1-6 - TRBV6-2/TRBV6-3 TGTGCCAGCAGTTACTCCCGAGGGAGGACCCGGAGCTCCTATAATTCACCCCTCCACTTT CASSYSRGRTRSSYNSPLHF
- TRBJ2-3 - TRBV12-3/TRBV12-4 TGTGCCAGCAGTTCTTTTGGCCGGGGGCGCAGAGGAGATACGCAGTATTTT CASSSFGRGRRGDTQYF
many TRBJ1-1 - TRBV4-2 TGTGCCAGCAGCCAAGTATCCATCGGCAAACAGAACACTGAAGCTTTCTTT CASSQVSIGKQNTEAFF
many TRBJ1-6 - TRBV7-8 TGTGCCAGCAGCTTTTACCCTCTCCCCCTTAATTCACCCCTCCACTTT CASSFYPLPLNSPLHF
- TRBJ1-2 TRBD1 TRBV20-1 TGCAGTGCCCTGCAGGGGGTGGCGGAAGGCTACACCTTC CSALQGVAEGYTF
many TRBJ2-2 - TRBV7-3 TGTGCCAGCAGCCTGAGCGGGACCGGGGAGCTGTTTTTT CASSLSGTGELFF
many TRBJ2-1 TRBD2 TRBV20-1 TGCAGTGCTAGCGGGGGGGCCAGGGTAGGTGAGCAGTTCTTC CSASGGARVGEQFF
few TRBJ2-1 - TRBV7-2 TGTGCCAGCACCCCAGGATACAATGAGCAGTTCTTC CASTPGYNEQFF
many TRBJ1-5 - TRBV12-3/TRBV12-4 TGTGCCAGCAACTCCGTGGGAGGGATCAATCAGCCCCAGCATTTT CASNSVGGINQPQHF
- TRBJ2-1 - TRBV12-3/TRBV12-4 TGTGCCAGCAGTTGGGGCTACTACAATGAGCAGTTCTTC CASSWGYYNEQFF
many TRBJ2-3 TRBD2 TRBV7-9 TGTGCCAGCAGCCTAGGACTAGCGGGAGTTGATACGCAGTATTTT CASSLGLAGVDTQYF